This TCR beta chain was captured in a study of Graves' ophthalmopathy and Graves' hyperthyroidism. Many counts were recorded for this clonotype. The CDR3 contains 16 residues. In germline, CDR1 is LNHNV, CDR2 YYDKDF (reference sequence). With 3 bases removed from V and 1 base from J, the gap between germline ends came to 15 bases. Researchers turned away patients with other autoimmune diseases, uncontrolled infections, pregnancy or lactation. RNA transcripts were the template, and TCR beta CDR3 regions were amplified from them. HTBI-primed first-round RT-PCR preceded second-round multiplex PCR. TCRdb reprocessed the multiplex PCR reads via MiXCR and lists one record per CDR3 protein. The sample has 650,000 to 900,000 distinct CDR3 sequences, approximately 40% seen once.

The TCR originated in an adult man with Graves' ophthalmopathy. Material for sequencing was peripheral blood. The chain is built from TRBV15 and TRBJ2-5; either TRBD1 or TRBD2 may supply D (6 bases each). As DNA, the CDR3 is TGTGCCACCAGCAGGCGGAGGGGGAGACTCCAAGAGACCCAGTACTTC. This translates into CATSRRRGRLQETQYF.